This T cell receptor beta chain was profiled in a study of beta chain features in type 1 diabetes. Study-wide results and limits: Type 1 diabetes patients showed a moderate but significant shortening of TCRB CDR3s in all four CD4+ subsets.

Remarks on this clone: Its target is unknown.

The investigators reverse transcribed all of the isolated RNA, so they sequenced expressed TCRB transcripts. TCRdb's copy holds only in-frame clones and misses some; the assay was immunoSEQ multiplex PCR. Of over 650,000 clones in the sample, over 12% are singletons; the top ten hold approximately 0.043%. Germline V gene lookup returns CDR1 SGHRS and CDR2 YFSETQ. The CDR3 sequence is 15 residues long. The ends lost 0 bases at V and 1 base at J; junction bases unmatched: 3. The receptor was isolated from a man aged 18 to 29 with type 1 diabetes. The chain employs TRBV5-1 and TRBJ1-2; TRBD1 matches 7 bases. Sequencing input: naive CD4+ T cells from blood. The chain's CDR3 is CASSLEGTVNYGYTF. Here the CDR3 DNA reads TGCGCCAGCAGCTTGGAGGGGACAGTTAACTATGGCTACACCTTC.